Following are 16 T cell receptor beta chains from one sample sequenced in a study of cytomegalovirus exposure and HLA in healthy donors. With 60 Vbeta and 13 Jbeta primers, the PCR was carried out. Only in-frame clones appear in the TCRdb table, and some are missing; sequencing was by immunoSEQ multiplex PCR. The sample holds tens of thousands of clones, 78% seen once. Sequenced input: PBMCs. The receptors were gathered from a man aged 35 to 55 in good health and CMV-seronegative.

The chain uses TRBV28 and TRBJ2-1; D is possibly TRBD2 (6 bases). The CDR3 spans 15 residues. The V and J ends lost 3 bases and 0 bases respectively, with 9 bases between them. The germline V gene encodes CDR1 MDHEN and CDR2 SYDVKM. CDR3: CASSLGGVSYNEQFF. CDR3 DNA: TGTGCCAGCAGTTTGGGGGGAGTCTCCTACAATGAGCAGTTCTTC.

The V call is TRBV10-3, the J call TRBJ1-2, with D possibly matching TRBD1 (5 bases). Germline CDR1 ENHRY, CDR2 SYGVKD. The CDR3 spans 19 residues. The V gene lost 2 bases and the J gene lost 6 bases, with 28 bases spanning the gap. CDR3 nucleotide sequence: TGTGCCATCAGTGAGCCCACCGGTCGGGCGGCACTCGGGGGAAATGGCTACACCTTC. Translation gives CAISEPTGRAALGGNGYTF.

This clone was observed a single time. This chain uses TRBV19 with TRBJ1-1; 9 bases map to TRBD1. The CDR3 is 15 residues long. V trimming: 6 bases; J trimming: 11 bases; junction bases outside the gene matches: 16. Per germline, CDR1 LNHDA and CDR2 SQIVND (reference sequence). CDR3 residues: CASRQGIQGARRAFF. CDR3 in DNA: TGTGCCAGTAGGCAAGGGATACAGGGGGCGCGACGGGCTTTCTTT.

The chain couples TRBV2 to TRBJ1-1; D may be TRBD1 (6 bases). Germline V gene lookup returns CDR1 SNHLY and CDR2 FYNNEI. The CDR3 runs to 15 residues. V was pared by 3 bases and J by 4 bases, with 15 bases between. The CDR3 loop reads CASSDSRGWSTEAFF. The CDR3 DNA reads as TGTGCCAGCAGTGACAGTAGGGGGTGGAGCACTGAAGCTTTCTTT. Full variable domain (remainder filled in from reference TRBV2 and TRBJ1-1): EPEVTQTPSHQVTQMGQEVILRCVPISNHLYFYWYRQILGQKVEFLVSFYNNEISEKSEIFDDQFSVERPDGSNFTLKIRSTKLEDSAMYFCASSDSRGWSTEAFFGQGTRLTVV.

V and J are TRBV6-5 and TRBJ1-2; the D is unclear. CDR3 length equals 13 residues. V was shortened by 2 bases and J by 4 bases, with 8 bases between the two germline ends. Germline V gives CDR1 MNHEY, CDR2 SVGAGI. CDR3 sequence: CASSYREGYGYTF. The DNA of the CDR3 is TGTGCCAGCAGTTACCGAGAGGGCTATGGCTACACCTTC.

The chain carries TRBV5-1 and TRBJ1-2, with D perhaps matching TRBD1 (6 bases). Germline V gives CDR1 SGHRS, CDR2 YFSETQ. The CDR3 loop spans 15 amino acids. With 3 bases removed from V and 5 bases from J, the gap between germline ends came to 17 bases. Written as DNA, the CDR3 is TGCGCCAGCAGCTCCACCGGGACACGGCCATATGGCTACACCTTC. Translated, it gives CASSSTGTRPYGYTF.

The chain uses TRBV2 and TRBJ2-1; TRBD1 might be the D (6 bases). V lost 5 bases, J lost 11 bases, and 13 bases lay in between. Germline-derived CDR1 and CDR2 are SNHLY and FYNNEI. The CDR3 runs 12 residues. This chain's CDR3 is CASSPTGIKQFF. In DNA, the CDR3 is TGTGCCAGCAGTCCTACAGGGATCAAGCAGTTCTTC.

V is TRBV30 and J is TRBJ2-7, with 9 bases aligning to TRBD2. From germline, CDR1 is GTSNPN and CDR2 SVGIG (reference sequence). The V gene end was trimmed by 5 bases and the J gene end by 2 bases; junction bases not matched to a gene: 10. CDR3 size: 15 residues. Written as DNA, the CDR3 is TGTGCCTGGTTTGATAGCGGGAGAAGCCCCTACGAGCAGTACTTC. Translating gives CAWFDSGRSPYEQYF.

The chain uses TRBV4-1 and TRBJ1-6; D is ambiguous. With 0 bases removed from V and 1 base from J, the gap between germline ends came to 13 bases. This CDR3 comprises 18 residues. From germline, CDR1 is MGHRA and CDR2 YSYEKL. In DNA form, the CDR3 reads TGCGCCAGCAGCCAAGAAATCCGGGGTATATCCTATAATTCACCCCTCCACTTT. Amino acids: CASSQEIRGISYNSPLHF.

The V call is TRBV7-9, the J call TRBJ2-7, with TRBD2 matching 7 bases. CDR3 length equals 14 residues. Germline CDR1 is SEHNR and CDR2 is FQNEAQ (reference sequence). V was clipped by 3 bases and J by 0 bases; unmatched bases: 2. The CDR3 coding sequence is TGTGCCAGCAGCTTCAGGACTAGCTCCTACGAGCAGTACTTC. It specifies CASSFRTSSYEQYF.

This rearrangement joins TRBV5-1 to TRBJ2-5; 7 nucleotides align to TRBD1. CDR1 is SGHRS and CDR2 is YFSETQ in the germline V gene. CDR3 length: 15 amino acids. V shed 9 bases, J shed 4 bases, and the junction held 15 bases outside the gene matches. CDR3: CATHPGTALGETQYF. The CDR3, as DNA: TGCGCCACCCACCCGGGGACAGCCTTGGGAGAGACCCAGTACTTC.

This clone has just one count. This sequence joins TRBV19 and TRBJ1-1; unclear D gene. Germline V gives CDR1 LNHDA, CDR2 SQIVND (reference sequence). Trimming cost V 7 bases and J 1 base, with 13 bases left between them. The CDR3 sequence is 14 residues long. DNA of the CDR3: TGTGCCAGTAATTCCCTAGAAACGAACACTGAAGCTTTCTTT. It translates to CASNSLETNTEAFF.

This chain joins TRBV6-1 and TRBJ2-1, with 7 positions matching TRBD2. The CDR3 contains 13 residues. The ends lost 10 bases at V and 6 bases at J; junction bases unmatched: 9. The V gene's germline CDR1 is MNHNS and CDR2 SASEGT. The CDR3 DNA is TGTGCCATAGCGACTAGCCCTCTCAATGAGCAGTTCTTC. Its protein product is CAIATSPLNEQFF.

The chain uses TRBV4-2 and TRBJ2-5; a possible D gene is TRBD1 (6 bases). The CDR3 loop spans 15 amino acids. Trimming removed 0 bases from V and 1 base from J, with 9 bases in between. Germline CDR1 is LGHNA and CDR2 is YNFKEQ. The CDR3 nucleotides read TGTGCCAGCAGCCAAGAGTACAGGGCCCAAGAGACCCAGTACTTC. It codes for CASSQEYRAQETQYF.

The chain recombines TRBV27 with TRBJ1-5; TRBD1 is a possible D gene (5 bases). This CDR3 comprises 15 residues. V lost 4 bases and J lost 2, with 12 bases in between. CDR1 and CDR2 from the germline V gene are MNHEY and SMNVEV (reference sequence). CDR3 protein: CASSSGRSGNQPQHF. The CDR3 DNA follows: TGTGCCAGCAGTTCAGGGAGGAGCGGCAATCAGCCCCAGCATTTT.

This clone was picked up one time. This sequence joins TRBV5-8 and TRBJ1-5; possible D gene TRBD1, 6 bases. There are 14 residues in the CDR3. Per germline, CDR1 SGHTS and CDR2 YDEGEE. V shed 4 bases and J shed 3 bases, with 11 bases lying between them. The CDR3 DNA reads TGTGCCAGCAGCGGTCGGACAGTCAATCAGCCCCAGCATTTT. It translates to CASSGRTVNQPQHF.